This entry lists 32 T cell receptor beta chains sequenced from one sample in a study of cytotoxic CD8 clonotypes in ibrutinib-treated CLL. The assay was immunoSEQ multiplex PCR, and TCRdb's table has in-frame clones only and misses some. The sample has roughly 190,000 clones, over 55% seen once. The material was PBMCs, obtained after 24 months of ibrutinib treatment. The receptor source for this set is a human donor with chronic lymphocytic leukemia.

The V gene is TRBV18, the J gene TRBJ2-3; perhaps TRBD1 as D (6 bases). This CDR3 has 16 residues. The V gene lost 3 bases and the J gene lost 4 bases, with 17 bases spanning the gap. Germline CDR1 is KGHSH and CDR2 is LQKENI. Written as DNA, the CDR3 is TGTGCCAGCTCACCCCTTTGGGGGCAGGCCGCAGATACGCAGTATTTT. Translation: CASSPLWGQAADTQYF.

The V and J genes are TRBV21-1 and TRBJ1-4. TRBV21-1 is assigned pseudogene status. The CDR3 spans 16 residues. The DNA of the CDR3 is TGTGCCAGCAGCAATTTTCGGGGCAATGGGGATGAAAAACTGTTTTTT. It is translated as CASSNFRGNGDEKLFF.

The chain carries TRBV16 and TRBJ1-2; D ambiguous. The germline gives CDR1 KGHSY, CDR2 FQNENV. This CDR3 spans 13 amino acids. The V gene lost 4 bases and the J gene lost 5 bases, with 11 bases spanning the gap. CDR3 bases: TGTGCCAGCAGCCCCAACCCACAGTATGGCTACACCTTC. Its translation: CASSPNPQYGYTF.

V and J are TRBV25-1 and TRBJ2-3; D not resolved. Between the trimmed V and J ends, which lost 5 bases and 0 bases, there was a span of 9 bases. The CDR3 has 14 amino acids. Germline V gives CDR1 MGHDK, CDR2 SYGVNS. The CDR3 spells CASSYKYSTDTQYF. The CDR3 DNA sequence: TGTGCCAGCAGTTATAAGTATAGCACAGATACGCAGTATTTT.

The J gene is TRBJ2-7, the V gene TRBV19; D unresolved. CDR3 length equals 15 residues. V was cut by 5 bases and J by 1 base, with 15 bases left in between. CDR1 is LNHDA and CDR2 is SQIVND in the germline V gene (reference sequence). The CDR3 DNA reads as TGTGCCAGTAGTCTATCCGTACAGTTATCCTACGAGCAGTACTTC. It specifies CASSLSVQLSYEQYF.

This clone has a handful of counts. The V gene is TRBV7-9, the J gene TRBJ2-1; weak D call: TRBD2 (6 bases). The CDR3 runs 13 residues. Germline V lookup: CDR1 SEHNR, CDR2 FQNEAQ (reference sequence). V gave up 8 bases and J gave up 5 bases, with 13 bases separating them. For the CDR3, the DNA is TGTGCCAGCGAACCGGGGGTTAACAATGAGCAGTTCTTC. It codes for CASEPGVNNEQFF.

This chain links TRBV4-1 with TRBJ2-3, with D perhaps TRBD2 (5 bases). The CDR3 runs to 14 residues. The germline gives CDR1 MGHRA, CDR2 YSYEKL. The V gene lost 4 bases and the J gene lost 4 bases, with 12 bases spanning the gap. CDR3 sequence: CASSPPLAADTQYF. CDR3 sequence (DNA): TGCGCCAGCAGCCCCCCCCTAGCAGCAGATACGCAGTATTTT.

This sequence joins TRBV28 and TRBJ1-1; no definite D call. V dropped 4 bases and J dropped 4 bases, with 13 bases sitting between them. CDR3 length: 14 amino acids. In germline, CDR1 is MDHEN, CDR2 SYDVKM. The CDR3 sequence: CASSSPMVGTEAFF. The DNA for the CDR3 is TGTGCCAGCAGTTCGCCTATGGTGGGCACTGAAGCTTTCTTT.

The V and J genes are TRBV19 and TRBJ2-7; D gene unclear. This CDR3 region has 17 residues. V lost 5 bases to trimming and J lost 2 bases, with 22 bases between them. CDR1 and CDR2 (germline): LNHDA, SQIVND (reference sequence). The CDR3 DNA follows: TGTGCCAGTAGTCAAGGGCCCCGTCTACTCGACGCCTACGAGCAGTACTTC. This encodes CASSQGPRLLDAYEQYF.

Only one count was recorded for this clone. The V and J genes are TRBV5-1 and TRBJ2-7, with D perhaps matching TRBD1 (7 bases). The CDR3 covers 14 residues. Germline CDR1 reads SGHRS; CDR2 reads YFSETQ. V shed 1 base and J shed 4 bases, with 12 bases lying between them. Here the CDR3 reads CASSLLQGTYEQYF. CDR3 coding DNA: TGCGCCAGCAGCTTGTTACAGGGGACTTACGAGCAGTACTTC.

The V gene is TRBV9, the J gene TRBJ2-6, with no clear D. Per the germline V gene, CDR1 is SGDLS and CDR2 is YYNGEE. V lost 3 bases, J lost 0 bases, and 10 bases lay in between. The CDR3 sequence is 16 residues long. The CDR3 DNA is TGTGCCAGCAGCGGCCTAGAGAGCTCTGGGGCCAACGTCCTGACTTTC. Protein sequence: CASSGLESSGANVLTF.

In this sample, this clone turned up a few times. This chain uses TRBV27 with TRBJ2-6; D is uncertain. V was clipped by 0 bases and J by 2 bases, with 11 bases between them. Germline CDR1 reads MNHEY; CDR2 reads SMNVEV (reference sequence). CDR3 length: 17 amino acids. The CDR3 is CASSLSVAAPGANVLTF. CDR3 sequence (DNA): TGTGCCAGCAGTTTATCTGTCGCGGCGCCTGGGGCCAACGTCCTGACTTTC.

This chain connects TRBV5-8 to TRBJ1-1; D remains unclear. The CDR3 is 16 residues long. The germline gives CDR1 SGHTS, CDR2 YDEGEE. Deletions cut 0 bases from V and 2 bases from J, with 14 bases between. CDR3 loop: CASSLEPGSRNTEAFF. CDR3 sequence (DNA): TGTGCCAGCAGCTTGGAGCCGGGATCCAGAAACACTGAAGCTTTCTTT.

The CDR3 sequence is CASSPTTRQGSAYEQYF. CDR3 in DNA: TGTGCCAGCAGTCCCACGACGCGGCAGGGTTCGGCCTACGAGCAGTACTTC. The chain carries TRBV28 and TRBJ2-7, with a tentative D call TRBD1 (5 bases). There are 17 residues in the CDR3. Per germline, CDR1 MDHEN and CDR2 SYDVKM. Trimming took off 5 bases at V and 2 bases at J, with 22 bases between the two ends.

The V gene is TRBV19, the J gene TRBJ1-4; no definite D call. Germline V gives CDR1 LNHDA, CDR2 SQIVND (reference sequence). The CDR3 consists of 12 residues. V lost 3 bases and J lost 12, with 11 bases in between. The chain's CDR3 is CASSIAGFELFF. DNA of the CDR3: TGTGCCAGTAGTATCGCTGGATTCGAACTGTTTTTT.

J is TRBJ2-7 and V is TRBV9, with TRBD2 matching over 8 bases. Germline trimming cut 4 bases from V and 5 bases from J; bases unmatched to any gene: 11. CDR3 size: 15 residues. Per germline, CDR1 SGDLS and CDR2 YYNGEE. The CDR3 DNA reads TGTGCCAGCAGCAAATTGGGACTAGTCGGTAACGAGCAGTACTTC. Translated, it gives CASSKLGLVGNEQYF.

The V and J genes are TRBV2 and TRBJ2-5, with D perhaps TRBD2 (5 bases). This CDR3 has 13 amino acids. Trimming shortened V by 6 bases and J by 2 bases, and 10 bases separated the two germline ends. Germline V gene data show CDR1 as SNHLY and CDR2 as FYNNEI. The CDR3 sequence: CASSNGVQETQYF. The CDR3 region has the DNA TGTGCCAGCAGCAACGGGGTTCAAGAGACCCAGTACTTC.

The chain combines TRBV7-2 with TRBJ2-5, with D possibly being TRBD1 or TRBD2 (5 bases each). The V gene lost 5 bases and the J gene lost 2 bases, with 15 bases spanning the gap. From germline, CDR1 is SGHTA and CDR2 FQGNSA. The CDR3 covers 15 residues. CDR3 loop: CASSNQRGGQETQYF. In nucleotides, the CDR3 is TGTGCCAGCAGCAATCAACGTGGGGGACAAGAGACCCAGTACTTC. Combining the CDR3 with reference TRBV7-2 and TRBJ2-5 gives the whole variable domain GAGVSQSPSNKVTEKGKDVELRCDPISGHTALYWYRQSLGQGLEFLIYFQGNSAPDKSGLPSDRFSAERTGGSVSTLTIQRTQQEDSAVYLCASSNQRGGQETQYFGPGTRLLVL.

V is TRBV29-1 and J is TRBJ2-1, with TRBD1 matching over 9 bases. The length of the CDR3 is 17 residues. The germline CDR1 and CDR2 sequences are SQVTM and ANQGSEA. V lost 5 bases and J lost 0; bases outside the gene matches: 11. CDR3 in DNA: TGCAGCGTTCGGCCGTATACAGGGGGCGGCTCCTACAATGAGCAGTTCTTC. It codes for CSVRPYTGGGSYNEQFF.

J is TRBJ2-7 and V is TRBV5-5; D possibly corresponds to TRBD1 (5 bases). V gave up 4 bases and J gave up 6 bases, with 17 bases separating them. CDR3 length: 14 residues. Germline V CDR1 and CDR2: SGHKS, YYEKEE (reference sequence). The CDR3 nucleotides are TGTGCCAGCAGCACTGAGACAGTCAGGGTCGAGCAGTACTTC. It encodes CASSTETVRVEQYF. Full variable domain (missing parts from reference TRBV5-5 and TRBJ2-7): DAGVTQSPTHLIKTRGQQVTLRCSPISGHKSVSWYQQVLGQGPQFIFQYYEKEERGRGNFPDRFSARQFPNYSSELNVNALLLGDSALYLCASSTETVRVEQYFGPGTRLTVT.

This chain joins TRBV5-1 and TRBJ2-3, with D maybe TRBD1 (6 bases). Germline loops: CDR1 SGHRS, CDR2 YFSETQ. V dropped 3 bases and J dropped 3 bases, with 8 bases sitting between them. The CDR3 consists of 13 residues. DNA of the CDR3: TGCGCCAGCAGCTGGGACATGACAGATACGCAGTATTTT. It yields the protein CASSWDMTDTQYF. Together with reference TRBV5-1 and TRBJ2-3, the CDR3 gives the full variable domain: KAGVTQTPRYLIKTRGQQVTLSCSPISGHRSVSWYQQTPGQGLQFLFEYFSETQRNKGNFPGRFSGRQFSNSRSEMNVSTLELGDSALYLCASSWDMTDTQYFGPGTRLTVL.

This chain links TRBV6-6 with TRBJ2-2, with D maybe TRBD1 (6 bases). The CDR3 length is 14 residues. The V and J ends lost 6 bases and 7 bases respectively, with 15 bases between them. Germline V gene lookup returns CDR1 MNHNY and CDR2 SVGAGI (reference sequence). The CDR3, as DNA: TGTGCCAGCAGATCTACAGGGACGGGCGGGGAGCTGTTTTTT. Its protein is CASRSTGTGGELFF.

This clone was recorded only once. One end of the junction is discordant with germline, which a read error may explain. The V call is TRBV6-1, the J call TRBJ2-5; 11 bases are a match to TRBD1. This CDR3 is built from 15 residues. Looked up from germline, CDR1 is MNHNS and CDR2 is SASEGT. Here the CDR3 DNA reads TGTGCCAGCAGAGAAGGGACAGGGGGCCAAGAGACCCAGTACTTC. This encodes CASREGTGGQETQYF.

This chain uses TRBV27 with TRBJ2-7; D is undetermined. The germline CDR1 and CDR2 sequences are MNHEY and SMNVEV (reference sequence). Deletions cut 5 bases from V and 3 bases from J, with 11 bases between. The length of the CDR3 is 13 residues. CDR3: CASSPRRVYEQYF. As DNA, the CDR3 is TGTGCCAGCAGTCCCCGACGAGTCTACGAGCAGTACTTC.

There are a few counts of this clone. The V call is TRBV2, the J call TRBJ1-1; 8 bases align to TRBD1. CDR1 and CDR2 from the germline V gene are SNHLY and FYNNEI. V shed 5 bases, J shed 1 base, and the junction held 6 bases outside the gene matches. This CDR3 spans 15 amino acids. Here the CDR3 DNA reads TGTGCCAGCAGTCTGTCCGGGACAGGGAACACTGAAGCTTTCTTT. Protein sequence: CASSLSGTGNTEAFF.

This clone showed up just once. The genes are TRBV6-5 and TRBJ2-7; 7 positions match TRBD1. V lost 0 bases to trimming and J lost 2 bases; unmatched junction nucleotides: 4. This CDR3 is 15 amino acids long. The germline V gene encodes CDR1 MNHEY and CDR2 SVGAGI. The CDR3, as DNA: TGTGCCAGCAGTTACTCGACCGGACAGGCCTACGAGCAGTACTTC. Its protein is CASSYSTGQAYEQYF.

The CDR3 reads CAISESLDNNEQFF. The CDR3 nucleotides are TGTGCCATCAGTGAGTCACTGGACAACAATGAGCAGTTCTTC. This chain links TRBV10-3 with TRBJ2-1, with D possibly matching TRBD1 (5 bases). The ends were cut back, 0 bases at V and 5 bases at J, with 8 bases in the middle. The germline V gene encodes CDR1 ENHRY and CDR2 SYGVKD. CDR3 length equals 14 residues.

V usage is TRBV7-2 and J usage is TRBJ2-2; the D gene is possibly TRBD2 (6 bases). This CDR3 is 15 amino acids long. Trimming pared 3 bases from V and 7 bases from J, leaving 15 bases between. The germline CDR1 and CDR2 sequences are SGHTA and FQGNSA. CDR3 sequence reads: CASSFRRDSIGELFF. CDR3 sequence (DNA): TGTGCCAGCAGCTTCCGGCGGGACTCGATCGGGGAGCTGTTTTTT.

This rearrangement joins TRBV15 to TRBJ1-2; no clear D gene. Germline CDR1 is LNHNV and CDR2 is YYDKDF (reference sequence). The V end lost 0 bases, the J end lost 2 bases, and 10 bases lay between the germline ends. The CDR3 sequence is 15 residues long. CDR3 amino acids: CATSRDSRWNYGYTF. In DNA, the CDR3 is TGTGCCACCAGCAGAGATTCGCGATGGAACTATGGCTACACCTTC.

DNA of the CDR3: TGCAGCGTTTTGGGAGCGGGGAACGAGCAGTACTTC. Translation: CSVLGAGNEQYF. The chain employs TRBV29-1 and TRBJ2-7, with TRBD2 matching 7 bases. With V trimmed by 5 bases and J by 5 bases, 6 bases remained unmatched. The CDR3 runs 12 residues. Germline V gives CDR1 SQVTM, CDR2 ANQGSEA.

A word on this clone: A junction end diverges from the germline sequence, so it may reflect a read error. The chain has TRBV7-7 and TRBJ2-1, with a possible D match to TRBD2 (5 bases). Germline V gives CDR1 SSHAT, CDR2 FNYEAQ (reference sequence). This CDR3 has 13 amino acids. CDR3 region: CASSPIGNNEQFF. CDR3 nucleotide sequence: TGTGCTAGCAGCCCGATCGGGAACAATGAGCAGTTCTTC. The full variable domain, in which reference TRBV7-7 and TRBJ2-1 provide the parts outside the CDR3, is GAGVSQSPRYKVTKRGQDVTLRCDPISSHATLYWYQQALGQGPEFLTYFNYEAQPDKSGLPSDRFSAERPEGSISTLTIQRTEQRDSAMYRCASSPIGNNEQFFGPGTRLTVL.

The chain recombines TRBV10-3 with TRBJ2-5; 9 bases are a match to TRBD1. The CDR3 loop spans 13 amino acids. Germline CDR1 is ENHRY and CDR2 is SYGVKD. The V gene end was trimmed by 6 bases and the J gene end by 4 bases; junction bases not matched to a gene: 3. The CDR3 is CAIRDRGTETQYF. Written as DNA, the CDR3 is TGTGCCATCAGGGACAGGGGCACAGAGACCCAGTACTTC.